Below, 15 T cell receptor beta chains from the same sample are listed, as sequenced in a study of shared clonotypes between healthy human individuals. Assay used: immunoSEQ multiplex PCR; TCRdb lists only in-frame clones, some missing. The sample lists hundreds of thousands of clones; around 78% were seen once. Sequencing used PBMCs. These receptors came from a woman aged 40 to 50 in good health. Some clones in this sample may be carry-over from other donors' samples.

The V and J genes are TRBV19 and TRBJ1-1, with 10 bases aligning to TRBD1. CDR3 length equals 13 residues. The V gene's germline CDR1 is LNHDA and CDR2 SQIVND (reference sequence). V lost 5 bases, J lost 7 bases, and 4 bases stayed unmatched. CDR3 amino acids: CASSPRTGGEAFF. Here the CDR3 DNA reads TGTGCCAGTAGTCCGCGGACAGGGGGTGAAGCTTTCTTT.

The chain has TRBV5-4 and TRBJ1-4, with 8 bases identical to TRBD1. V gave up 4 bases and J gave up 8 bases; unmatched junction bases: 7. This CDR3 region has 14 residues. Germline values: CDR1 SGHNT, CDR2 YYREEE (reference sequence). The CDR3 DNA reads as TGTGCCAGCAGCACCGGGACAGGTCGGGAAAAACTGTTTTTT. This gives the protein CASSTGTGREKLFF.

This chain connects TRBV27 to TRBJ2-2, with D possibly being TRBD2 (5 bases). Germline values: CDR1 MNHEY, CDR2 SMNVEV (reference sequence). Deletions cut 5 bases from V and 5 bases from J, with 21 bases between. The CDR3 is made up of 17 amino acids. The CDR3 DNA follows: TGTGCCAGCAGTCTCCTTATAGGGAGAGTGTGGACCGGGGAGCTGTTTTTT. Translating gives CASSLLIGRVWTGELFF.

Written as DNA, the CDR3 is TGTGCCAGCAGTTTGTGGTTAAATCCGACCGTGAACACTGAAGCTTTCTTT. Translation gives CASSLWLNPTVNTEAFF. The chain links TRBV28 to TRBJ1-1; unclear D gene. V dropped 3 bases and J dropped 0 bases, with 17 bases sitting between them. The CDR3 is made up of 17 amino acids. The germline CDR1 and CDR2 sequences are MDHEN and SYDVKM.

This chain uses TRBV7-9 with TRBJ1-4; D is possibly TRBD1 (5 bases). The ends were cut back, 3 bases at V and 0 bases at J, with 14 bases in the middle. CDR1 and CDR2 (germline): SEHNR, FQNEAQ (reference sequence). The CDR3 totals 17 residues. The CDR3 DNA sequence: TGTGCCAGCAGCTTCATCACCGACAGTGCAACTAATGAAAAACTGTTTTTT. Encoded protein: CASSFITDSATNEKLFF.

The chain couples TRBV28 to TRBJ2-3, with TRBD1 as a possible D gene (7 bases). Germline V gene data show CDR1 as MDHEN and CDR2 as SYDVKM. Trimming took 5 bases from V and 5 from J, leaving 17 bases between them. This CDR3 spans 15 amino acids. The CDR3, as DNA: TGTGCCAGCAGTACTTACCAGGGGGGAAGAGATACGCAGTATTTT. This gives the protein CASSTYQGGRDTQYF.

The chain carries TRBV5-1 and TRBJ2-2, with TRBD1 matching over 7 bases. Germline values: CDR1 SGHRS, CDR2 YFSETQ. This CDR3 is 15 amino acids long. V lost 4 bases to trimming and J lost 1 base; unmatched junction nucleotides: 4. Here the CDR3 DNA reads TGCGCCAGCAGCACCGGGACAGAGAACACCGGGGAGCTGTTTTTT. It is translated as CASSTGTENTGELFF.

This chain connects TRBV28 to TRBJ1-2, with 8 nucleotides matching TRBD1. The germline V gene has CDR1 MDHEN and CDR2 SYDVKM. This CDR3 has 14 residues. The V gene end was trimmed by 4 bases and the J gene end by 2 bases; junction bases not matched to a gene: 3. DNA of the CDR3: TGTGCCAGCAGTTACAGGGGGGTAAACTATGGCTACACCTTC. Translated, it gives CASSYRGVNYGYTF.

CDR3 amino acids: CASSQDAGANTGELFF. CDR3 nucleotide sequence: TGTGCCAGCAGCCAAGATGCGGGAGCGAACACCGGGGAGCTGTTTTTT. The chain links TRBV5-4 to TRBJ2-2, with 7 positions matching TRBD2. Trimming took 4 bases from V and 0 from J; bases not matched to a gene: 6. Germline V lookup: CDR1 SGHNT, CDR2 YYREEE (reference sequence). The CDR3 contains 16 residues.

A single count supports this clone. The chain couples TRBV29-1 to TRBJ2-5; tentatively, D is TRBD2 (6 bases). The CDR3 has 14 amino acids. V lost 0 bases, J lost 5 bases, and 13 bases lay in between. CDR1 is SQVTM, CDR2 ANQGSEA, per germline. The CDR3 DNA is TGCAGCGTTGAAGATTCCGGGACTGGGGAGACCCAGTACTTC. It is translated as CSVEDSGTGETQYF.

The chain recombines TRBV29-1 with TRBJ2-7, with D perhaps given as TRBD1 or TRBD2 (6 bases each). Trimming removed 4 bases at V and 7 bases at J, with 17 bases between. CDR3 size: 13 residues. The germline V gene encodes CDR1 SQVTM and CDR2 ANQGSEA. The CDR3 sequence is CSVVRGPAGEQYF. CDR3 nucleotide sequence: TGCAGCGTTGTCCGGGGGCCTGCAGGGGAGCAGTACTTC.

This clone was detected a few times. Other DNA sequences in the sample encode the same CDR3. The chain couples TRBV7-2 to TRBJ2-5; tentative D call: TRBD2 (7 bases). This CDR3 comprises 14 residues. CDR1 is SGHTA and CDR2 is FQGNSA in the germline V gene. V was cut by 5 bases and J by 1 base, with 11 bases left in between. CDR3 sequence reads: CASSIRGGQETQYF. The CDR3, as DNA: TGTGCCAGCAGCATAAGGGGGGGCCAAGAGACCCAGTACTTC.

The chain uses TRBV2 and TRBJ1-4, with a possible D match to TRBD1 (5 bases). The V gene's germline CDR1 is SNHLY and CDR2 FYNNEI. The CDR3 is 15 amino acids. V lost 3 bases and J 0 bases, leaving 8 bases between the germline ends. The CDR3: CASSDRGTTNEKLFF. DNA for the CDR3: TGTGCCAGCAGTGACCGGGGGACAACTAATGAAAAACTGTTTTTT.

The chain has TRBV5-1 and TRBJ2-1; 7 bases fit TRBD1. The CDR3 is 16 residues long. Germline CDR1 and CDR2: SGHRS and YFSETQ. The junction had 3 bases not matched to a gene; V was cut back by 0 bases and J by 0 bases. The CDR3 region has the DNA TGCGCCAGCAGCTTGGAAGGGGGCGCCTCCTACAATGAGCAGTTCTTC. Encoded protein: CASSLEGGASYNEQFF.

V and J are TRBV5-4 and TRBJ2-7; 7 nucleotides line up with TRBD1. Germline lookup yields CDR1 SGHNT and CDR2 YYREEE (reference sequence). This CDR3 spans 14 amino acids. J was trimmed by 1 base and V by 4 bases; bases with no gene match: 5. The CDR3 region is CASSEGDRSYEQYF. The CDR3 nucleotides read TGTGCCAGCAGCGAGGGGGACAGATCCTACGAGCAGTACTTC.